This TCR beta chain was identified in a study of OX40 agonist ivuxolimab in advanced cancers. Turning to the overall study: Ivuxolimab was a fully human IgG2 agonistic monoclonal antibody targeting the costimulatory receptor OX40 (CD134). Intravenous ivuxolimab was administered to patients every 2 weeks at six dose levels: 0.01, 0.1, 0.3, 1.5, 3 and 10 mg/kg. Of the approximately 54 patients in dose escalation, about 20 had hepatocellular carcinoma, around 15 had melanoma, 9 had renal cell carcinoma and 9 had head and neck cancer. In the dose-escalation cohort, 70% to 85% of patients were male, and the mean age was around 60 years, with a range of about 23 to 90. Prior anti-PD-1, anti-PD-L1 or anti-CTLA-4 therapy was permitted, and checkpoint inhibitors had been received by around 40% of dose-escalation patients. Partial responses occurred in three dose-escalation patients, of whom one had hepatocellular carcinoma and two had cutaneous melanoma. Peripheral TCRbeta sequencing aimed to test whether ivuxolimab altered TCR sequence diversity and caused clonal T-cell expansion. The paper reports the monotherapy dose-escalation portion (N of about 56 patients) of the phase I ivuxolimab trial.

Patients with a history of autoimmune disease or receiving systemic immunosuppression were excluded from the trial. Peripheral blood for TCR sequencing was collected from all dose cohorts at baseline, on cycle 4 day 1, and on cycle 7 day 1. Samples were obtained from an open-label, multicenter, first-in-human phase I dose-escalation trial of ivuxolimab. Adults with locally advanced or metastatic melanoma, renal cell, hepatocellular, or head and neck squamous cell carcinoma were enrolled in the trial. CD4+ and CD8+ T cells were sorted separately from peripheral blood before TCR sequencing. On this clone itself: The antigen this receptor binds is unknown. No much larger clonotype is one base removed from it; base qualities were not supplied.

Genomic DNA was isolated from the sorted cells so that the TCRbeta CDR3 region could be sequenced. The immunoSEQ Assay was used for sequencing of TCRbeta CDR3 regions. TCRdb carries this immuneACCESS record with in-frame sequences only. Its versions omit some clonotypes, under half of them owing to an unresolved V gene in the studies checked, with the rest unexplained. The sample has 55,000 to 70,000 clones on record, roughly 83% of them singletons. 2.6% of the sample is held by the ten biggest clonotypes. Summary of the overall study and its limitations: After ivuxolimab, CD8+ T cells had more expanded clones than CD4+ T cells on average. Which antigens the clonally expanded peripheral T cells were specific for was not determined. Low levels of normalized T-cell clonal expansion were also shown by some nonresponding patients. Partial responders in the 0.1-3.0 mg/kg groups had among the lowest normalized peripheral clonal expansion, especially among CD8+ T cells. At doses of 0.1 to 3.0 mg/kg, clonal expansion of both CD4+ and CD8+ blood T cells was observed from baseline to week 6.

For CDR1 and CDR2, the germline V gene lists SGHTA and FQGNSA. The cysteine opens and the phenylalanine closes a CDR3 of 14 amino acids. Left in the record is the CDR3 DNA by itself, 42 bases read in frame from the first base. V is shortened by 6 bases, J by 7 bases, and the region joining them spans 17 bases. This TCR was sampled from an adult with an advanced solid tumor such as melanoma, head and neck, liver or kidney cancer. The rearrangement joined TRBV7-2 to TRBJ2-3; the D element could tentatively be TRBD1 or TRBD2, as 5 bases agree for each. Here the sequenced sample was CD4+ or CD8+ T cells sorted from blood, taken in a trial of the OX40 agonist ivuxolimab. The nucleotide sequence reads as follows: TGTGCCAGCAGAAGTTCGGGACGCCTGAATACGCAGTATTTT. It translates to CASRSSGRLNTQYF. Here the CDR3 is joined to the reference TRBV7-2 and TRBJ2-3 genes, and the full variable domain is: GAGVSQSPSNKVTEKGKDVELRCDPISGHTALYWYRQSLGQGLEFLIYFQGNSAPDKSGLPSDRFSAERTGGSVSTLTIQRTQQEDSAVYLCASRSSGRLNTQYFGPGTRLTVL.